This T cell receptor beta chain was sequenced during a study of beta chain features in type 1 diabetes. On the study more broadly: Examined across all samples were some 110 million sorted cells.

Reverse transcribing all isolated RNA meant expressed TCRB transcripts were sequenced. Libraries were prepared by immunoSEQ multiplex PCR; TCRdb keeps only in-frame clonotypes and omits some of them. The top ten hold about 0.042% of the sample, which has roughly 450,000 clones, 11% seen once. This CDR3 contains 15 residues. Trimming took 0 bases from V and 1 from J, leaving 8 bases between them. Germline V gene sequence: CDR1 MGHRA, CDR2 YSYEKL. In this sample, this clone turned up a few times. Purities over 95% were achieved in all sorted populations. Sequenced: naive CD4+ T cells from blood. The chain couples TRBV4-1 to TRBJ2-3; TRBD2 is a possible D gene (6 bases). The clonotype was recovered from a woman under 30 in good health. The CDR3 protein is CASSQDTGGTDTQYF. The CDR3 DNA is TGCGCCAGCAGCCAAGATACGGGGGGCACAGATACGCAGTATTTT.